This TCR beta chain derives from a study of blood T cell repertoires in COVID-19. Study-level information: T cells, B-cell-depleted T cells, or PBMCs supplied cDNA or gDNA.

V was pared by 6 bases and J by 6 bases, with 11 bases between. CDR1 and CDR2 from the germline V gene are KGHSH and LQKENI. CDR3 length: 12 residues. Original processing methods: Amplifying reference gene primers gave estimates of nucleated cell counts. Measured with immunoSEQ multiplex PCR; TCRdb has only the in-frame clones, and not every one. From that table come the V and J calls and clone size; the DNA was used to work out D and trimming. The data show some 400,000 clones, roughly 80% seen once. This receptor was taken from a human donor with acute or convalescent COVID-19. The donor label of this sample is uncertain. Material: peripheral blood. This chain joins TRBV18 and TRBJ1-1; D unclear. This chain's CDR3 is CASSHSGAEAFF. In DNA, the CDR3 is TGTGCCAGCTCCCACAGCGGCGCTGAAGCTTTCTTT. Full variable domain (missing parts from reference TRBV18 and TRBJ1-1): NAGVMQNPRHLVRRRGQEARLRCSPMKGHSHVYWYRQLPEEGLKFMVYLQKENIIDESGMPKERFSAEFPKEGPSILRIQQVVRGDSAAYFCASSHSGAEAFFGQGTRLTVV.